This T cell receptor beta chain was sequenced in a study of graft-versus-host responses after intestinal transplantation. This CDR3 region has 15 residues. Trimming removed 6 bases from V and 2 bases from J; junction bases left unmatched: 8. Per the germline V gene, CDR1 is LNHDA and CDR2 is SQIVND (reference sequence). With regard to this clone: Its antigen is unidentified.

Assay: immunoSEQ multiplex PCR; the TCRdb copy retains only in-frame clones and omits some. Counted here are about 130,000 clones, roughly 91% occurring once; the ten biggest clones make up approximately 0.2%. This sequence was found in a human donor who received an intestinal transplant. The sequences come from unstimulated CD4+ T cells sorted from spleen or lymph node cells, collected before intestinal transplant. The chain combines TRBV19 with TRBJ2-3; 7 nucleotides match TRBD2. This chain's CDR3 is CASRGSGFVTDTQYF. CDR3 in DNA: TGTGCCAGTAGAGGTAGCGGGTTCGTCACAGATACGCAGTATTTT.